This T cell receptor (beta chain) was found in a study of cytomegalovirus exposure and HLA in healthy donors. This clone has a handful of counts. Its target is not known. Amplification used 60 Vbeta primers and 13 Jbeta primers. Method: immunoSEQ multiplex PCR; TCRdb's copy keeps in-frame clones and lacks some. The repertoire holds about 150,000 clones, more than 60% seen once, with around an eighth in the top ten. Germline CDR1 reads SGHTA; CDR2 reads FQGNSA. The CDR3 covers 13 residues. Trimming removed 4 bases from V and 7 bases from J; junction bases left unmatched: 6. Study-wide findings and caveats: Researchers reported that a few CMV-associated chains were confirmed in vitro as CMV antigen-specific. Among immune exposure information, only CMV serostatus was available.

The V gene is TRBV7-2, the J gene TRBJ1-1; 7 bases are shared with TRBD1. Sequenced material: PBMCs. The sequence came from a man aged 40-55 years in good health and CMV-seropositive. CDR3 protein: CASSSTQGLEAFF. The CDR3 DNA is TGTGCCAGCAGCTCAACACAGGGGCTTGAAGCTTTCTTT.